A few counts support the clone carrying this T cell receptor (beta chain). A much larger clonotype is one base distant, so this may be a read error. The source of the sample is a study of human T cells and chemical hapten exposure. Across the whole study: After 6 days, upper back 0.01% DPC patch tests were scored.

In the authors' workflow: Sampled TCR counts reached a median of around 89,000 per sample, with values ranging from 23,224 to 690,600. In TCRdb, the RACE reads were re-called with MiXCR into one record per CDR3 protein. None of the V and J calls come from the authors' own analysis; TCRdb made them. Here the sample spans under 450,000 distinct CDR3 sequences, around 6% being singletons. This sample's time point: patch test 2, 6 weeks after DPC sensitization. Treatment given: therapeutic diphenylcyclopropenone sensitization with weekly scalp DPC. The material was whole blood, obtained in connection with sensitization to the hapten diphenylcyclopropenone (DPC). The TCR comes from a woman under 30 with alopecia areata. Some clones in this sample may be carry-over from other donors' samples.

CDR3 loop: CASSLDQPQHF. DNA for the CDR3: TGTGCCAGCAGTTTAGATCAGCCCCAGCATTTT. The V call is TRBV27, the J call TRBJ1-5; D is uncertain. Trimming left V 2 bases short and J 5 bases short, with 1 base between. CDR1 is MNHEY and CDR2 is SMNVEV in the germline V gene (reference sequence). CDR3 length: 11 residues.